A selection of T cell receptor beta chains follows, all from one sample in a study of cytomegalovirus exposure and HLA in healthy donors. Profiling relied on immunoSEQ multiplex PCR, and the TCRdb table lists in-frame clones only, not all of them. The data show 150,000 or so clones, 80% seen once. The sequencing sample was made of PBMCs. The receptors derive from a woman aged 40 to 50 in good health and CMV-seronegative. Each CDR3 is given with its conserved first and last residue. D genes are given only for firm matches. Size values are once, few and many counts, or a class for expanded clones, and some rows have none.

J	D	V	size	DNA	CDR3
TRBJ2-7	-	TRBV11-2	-	TGTGCCAGCAGCTCCCATGGGACGGGGACTTCCTACGAGCAGTACTTC	CASSSHGTGTSYEQYF
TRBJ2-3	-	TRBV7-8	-	TGTGCCAGCAGGCCCGTGGGGGGAATCACAGATACGCAGTATTTT	CASRPVGGITDTQYF
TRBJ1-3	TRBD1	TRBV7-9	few	TGTGCCAGCAGCGCGCCCGGGACAGGGGCCGGAAACACCATATATTTT	CASSAPGTGAGNTIYF
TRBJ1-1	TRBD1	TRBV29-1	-	TGCAGCGTTGAAAACCACAGGGGTACGCACACTGAAGCTTTCTTT	CSVENHRGTHTEAFF
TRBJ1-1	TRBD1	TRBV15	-	TGTGCCACCAGCAAAAACCTACCGGGACAGGCGAACACTGAAGCTTTCTTT	CATSKNLPGQANTEAFF
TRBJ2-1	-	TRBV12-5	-	TGTGCTAGTGGTTCATACAATGAGCAGTTCTTC	CASGSYNEQFF
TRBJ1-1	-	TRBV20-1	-	TGCAGTGCTACGACGAGGACTGAAGCTTTCTTT	CSATTRTEAFF
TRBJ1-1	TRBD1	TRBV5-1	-	TGCGCCAGCAGCTTACGGATAGCGGGACAGACCACTGAAGCTTTCTTT	CASSLRIAGQTTEAFF
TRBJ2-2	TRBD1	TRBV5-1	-	TGCGCCAGCAGCTTGGCCAAGGACAGGGGACTCCAGAACACCGGGGAGCTGTTTTTT	CASSLAKDRGLQNTGELFF
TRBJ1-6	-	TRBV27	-	TGTGCCAGCAGTCCGCCGCCCCCAGGGGATTCACCCCTCCACTTT	CASSPPPPGDSPLHF
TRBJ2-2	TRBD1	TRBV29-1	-	TGCAGCGTTGAGTCGGCAGGGGGCACCGGGGAGCTGTTTTTT	CSVESAGGTGELFF
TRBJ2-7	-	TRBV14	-	TGTGCCAGCAGCCCCCGCCGACAGTCCGAGCACGAGCAGTACTTC	CASSPRRQSEHEQYF
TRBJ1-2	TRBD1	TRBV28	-	TGTGCCAGCAGCCGTCCCGGGACAGGGACCGGCTACACCTTC	CASSRPGTGTGYTF
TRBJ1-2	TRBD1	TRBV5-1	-	TGCGCCAGCACTGGCGGACAGGGTGAAATGATTTCTGTCACCTTC	CASTGGQGEMISVTF
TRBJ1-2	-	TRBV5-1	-	TGCGCCAGCAGCCCACGGGCGACGAGCGGGGTACATGGCTACACCTTC	CASSPRATSGVHGYTF
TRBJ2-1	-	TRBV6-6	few	TGTGCCAGCAGTTACGGGGGCGGCCGACGCGATGAGCAGTTCTTC	CASSYGGGRRDEQFF
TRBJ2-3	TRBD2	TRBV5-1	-	TGCGCCAGCAGTTCTAGCGGGGGGTTTGGAGATACGCAGTATTTT	CASSSSGGFGDTQYF
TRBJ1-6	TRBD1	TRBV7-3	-	TGTGCCAGCAGCTTAAATCGACAGGGGGCAAATTCACCCCTCCACTTT	CASSLNRQGANSPLHF
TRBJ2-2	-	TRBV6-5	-	TGTGCCAGCAGTTACGGGCACCGCACCGGGGAGCTGTTTTTT	CASSYGHRTGELFF
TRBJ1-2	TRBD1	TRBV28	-	TGTGCCAGCGACAGACAGGGGGCGCCTCCTAACTATGGCTACACCTTC	CASDRQGAPPNYGYTF
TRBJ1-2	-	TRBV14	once	TGTGCCAGCAGCCTACACCAGGGAACTAACTATGGCTACACCTTC	CASSLHQGTNYGYTF
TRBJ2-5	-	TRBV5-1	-	TGCGCCAGCAGCGGCGGACAGCAAGAGACCCAGTACTTC	CASSGGQQETQYF